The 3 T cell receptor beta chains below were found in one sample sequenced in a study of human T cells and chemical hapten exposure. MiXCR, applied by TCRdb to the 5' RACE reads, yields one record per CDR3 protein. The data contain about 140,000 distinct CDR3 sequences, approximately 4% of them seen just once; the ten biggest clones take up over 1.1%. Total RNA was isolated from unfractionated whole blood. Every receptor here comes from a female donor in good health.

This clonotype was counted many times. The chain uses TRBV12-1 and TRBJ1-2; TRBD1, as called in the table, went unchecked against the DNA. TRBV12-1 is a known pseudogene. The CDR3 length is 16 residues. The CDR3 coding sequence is TGTGCCAGCAGCTTTGCCGGGACACAGTATAACTATGGCTACACCTTC. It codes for CASSFAGTQYNYGYTF.

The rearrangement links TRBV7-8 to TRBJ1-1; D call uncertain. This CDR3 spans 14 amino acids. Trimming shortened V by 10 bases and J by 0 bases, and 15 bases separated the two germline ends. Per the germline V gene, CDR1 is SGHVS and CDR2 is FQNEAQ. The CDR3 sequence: CATALREVNTEAFF. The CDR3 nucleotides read TGTGCCACCGCGTTAAGGGAAGTGAACACTGAAGCTTTCTTT.

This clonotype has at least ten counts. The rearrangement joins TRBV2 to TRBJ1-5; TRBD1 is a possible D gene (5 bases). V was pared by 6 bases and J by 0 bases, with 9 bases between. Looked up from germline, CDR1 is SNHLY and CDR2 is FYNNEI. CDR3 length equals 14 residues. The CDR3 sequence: CASSRQRSNQPQHF. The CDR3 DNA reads TGTGCCAGCAGCAGACAGCGTAGCAATCAGCCCCAGCATTTT.